Below, 30 T cell receptor beta chains from the same sample are listed, as sequenced in a study of tumor-infiltrating lymphocytes in localized non-small cell lung cancer. TCRdb's table, derived via immunoSEQ multiplex PCR, lists solely in-frame clones and lacks some. The table records 10,000 or so clones, around 72% of them present only once. The sequenced sample consisted of lung tumor tissue. The source of these receptors is a human donor with non-small cell lung cancer.

The chain couples TRBV7-2 to TRBJ1-2; 7 positions agree with TRBD1. The CDR3 totals 17 residues. The V segment lost 0 bases and the J segment 8 bases; nucleotides outside the gene matches: 15. CDR1 and CDR2 from the germline V gene are SGHTA and FQGNSA. CDR3 nucleotides: TGTGCCAGCAGCTTAGCGCCTGAGAGGACAGGTGGCGGGGGCTACACCTTC. Its translation is CASSLAPERTGGGGYTF. Based on the CDR3 plus reference TRBV7-2 and TRBJ1-2, the full variable domain is GAGVSQSPSNKVTEKGKDVELRCDPISGHTALYWYRQSLGQGLEFLIYFQGNSAPDKSGLPSDRFSAERTGGSVSTLTIQRTQQEDSAVYLCASSLAPERTGGGGYTFGSGTRLTVV.

The chain combines TRBV28 with TRBJ2-3; 9 nucleotides align to TRBD1. V trimming: 3 bases; J trimming: 8 bases; junction bases outside the gene matches: 9. CDR1 is MDHEN and CDR2 is SYDVKM in the germline V gene. The CDR3 runs to 15 residues. The CDR3 reads CASSFLGQGEGTQYF. CDR3 nucleotides: TGTGCCAGCAGTTTCCTGGGACAGGGCGAGGGTACGCAGTATTTT.

The chain has TRBV5-4 and TRBJ2-3; no definite D call. The germline gives CDR1 SGHNT, CDR2 YYREEE (reference sequence). This CDR3 comprises 16 residues. The V gene lost 4 bases and the J gene lost 2 bases, with 17 bases spanning the gap. The CDR3 bases are TGTGCCAGCAGCCCCATTAAGGTCTCCCACACAGATACGCAGTATTTT. This gives the protein CASSPIKVSHTDTQYF. Full variable domain (remainder filled in from reference TRBV5-4 and TRBJ2-3): ETGVTQSPTHLIKTRGQQVTLRCSSQSGHNTVSWYQQALGQGPQFIFQYYREEENGRGNFPPRFSGLQFPNYSSELNVNALELDDSALYLCASSPIKVSHTDTQYFGPGTRLTVL.

The CDR3 bases are TGCGCCAGCAGCTCTGACACCACTAGCACAGATACGCAGTATTTT. This translates into CASSSDTTSTDTQYF. The V and J genes are TRBV5-1 and TRBJ2-3, with unresolved D. Trimming removed 3 bases at V and 0 bases at J, with 11 bases between. This CDR3 region has 15 residues. Germline CDR1 is SGHRS and CDR2 is YFSETQ.

The chain joins TRBV7-8 to TRBJ2-7; 9 bases fit TRBD2. This CDR3 contains 15 residues. Germline-derived CDR1 and CDR2 are SGHVS and FQNEAQ. The junction had 13 bases not matched to a gene; V was cut back by 7 bases and J by 6 bases. The CDR3 loop is CASNPRSGSGGEQYF. DNA of the CDR3: TGTGCCAGCAACCCCCGTAGCGGGAGTGGGGGCGAGCAGTACTTC.

This rearrangement joins TRBV2 to TRBJ1-6, with D tentatively TRBD1 (5 bases). The germline gives CDR1 SNHLY, CDR2 FYNNEI. Deletions cut 4 bases from V and 4 bases from J, with 17 bases between. This CDR3 is 17 amino acids long. DNA of the CDR3: TGTGCCAGCAGTGTTGGGGCGGGGGGTGGATATAATTCACCCCTCCACTTT. It yields the protein CASSVGAGGGYNSPLHF.

The sample holds one count of this clone. This chain links TRBV11-2 with TRBJ1-4, with D tentatively TRBD1 (5 bases). With 5 bases removed from V and 4 bases from J, the gap between germline ends came to 11 bases. Germline V gene sequence: CDR1 SGHAT, CDR2 FQNNGV. This CDR3 contains 14 residues. The CDR3 here is CASSPGGINEKLFF. Here the CDR3 DNA reads TGTGCCAGCAGCCCGGGGGGAATTAATGAAAAACTGTTTTTT.

This rearrangement joins TRBV6-5 to TRBJ2-7; 8 positions agree with TRBD1. The germline CDR1 and CDR2 sequences are MNHEY and SVGAGI. V shed 2 bases and J 1 base; nucleotides not matched to a gene: 4. This CDR3 has 15 amino acids. The chain's CDR3 is CASSYGRTGSYEQYF. CDR3 DNA: TGTGCCAGCAGTTACGGGAGGACAGGGTCCTACGAGCAGTACTTC.

The chain has TRBV19 and TRBJ2-3; TRBD2 matches 7 bases. The V segment lost 3 bases and the J segment 1 base; nucleotides outside the gene matches: 7. Germline CDR1 LNHDA, CDR2 SQIVND (reference sequence). The CDR3 contains 16 residues. CDR3 sequence: CASSMMWGGGTDTQYF. DNA of the CDR3: TGTGCCAGTAGTATGATGTGGGGGGGTGGCACAGATACGCAGTATTTT.

This chain links TRBV11-2 with TRBJ1-5; 11 bases fit TRBD1. With V trimmed by 2 bases and J by 6 bases, 3 bases remained unmatched. The CDR3 spans 15 residues. Germline V gene data show CDR1 as SGHAT and CDR2 as FQNNGV. Written as DNA, the CDR3 is TGTGCCAGCAGCTTATCCGGGACAGGGGGTCAGCCCCAGCATTTT. Its protein is CASSLSGTGGQPQHF.

The chain is built from TRBV29-1 and TRBJ2-7; 8 bases agree with TRBD2. This CDR3 region has 13 residues. The germline gives CDR1 SQVTM, CDR2 ANQGSEA. The V gene end was trimmed by 6 bases and the J gene end by 1 base; junction bases not matched to a gene: 5. The CDR3: CSVGSGTSYEQYF. The CDR3 coding sequence is TGCAGCGTAGGTAGCGGGACATCCTACGAGCAGTACTTC.

The genes are TRBV30 and TRBJ2-3, with 8 bases matching TRBD2. Germline V gene lookup returns CDR1 GTSNPN and CDR2 SVGIG (reference sequence). The CDR3 is 15 residues long. V lost 0 bases and J lost 0; bases outside the gene matches: 2. CDR3 nucleotide sequence: TGTGCCTGGAGTGTATCTAGCGGGAGCACAGATACGCAGTATTTT. Its protein product is CAWSVSSGSTDTQYF.

The CDR3 loop is CASMPVGGLMNTEAFF. CDR3 DNA sequence: TGTGCCAGTATGCCCGTGGGGGGCCTTATGAACACTGAAGCTTTCTTT. This chain links TRBV19 with TRBJ1-1; D is perhaps TRBD1 (6 bases). The CDR3 has 16 residues. CDR1 and CDR2 from the germline V gene are LNHDA and SQIVND (reference sequence). V dropped 7 bases and J dropped 0 bases, with 18 bases sitting between them.

The chain has TRBV12-5 and TRBJ2-2; no clear D gene. V was pared by 0 bases and J by 4 bases, with 9 bases between. The germline CDR1 and CDR2 sequences are LGHNT and FRNRAP. There are 15 residues in the CDR3. The CDR3 coding sequence is TGTGCTAGTGGTTTGGTACTGGGCGCCACCGGGGAGCTGTTTTTT. This translates into CASGLVLGATGELFF. The whole variable domain, filled in from reference TRBV12-5 and TRBJ2-2, reads DARVTQTPRHKVTEMGQEVTMRCQPILGHNTVFWYRQTMMQGLELLAYFRNRAPLDDSGMPKDRFSAEMPDATLATLKIQPSEPRDSAVYFCASGLVLGATGELFFGEGSRLTVL.

The V gene is TRBV5-1, the J gene TRBJ2-7, with a tentative D call TRBD2 (5 bases). The CDR3 runs to 15 residues. V was clipped by 4 bases and J by 7 bases, with 21 bases between them. The germline gives CDR1 SGHRS, CDR2 YFSETQ. DNA for the CDR3: TGCGCCAGCAGCGCCGGAGACTCACTCGCGGGTGAGCAGTACTTC. This encodes CASSAGDSLAGEQYF.

CDR3 sequence: CASSVRDSAYEQYF. The CDR3 region has the DNA TGTGCCAGCAGCGTCCGGGACAGTGCCTACGAGCAGTACTTC. J is TRBJ2-7 and V is TRBV5-4; 7 nucleotides match TRBD1. CDR3 size: 14 residues. The germline V gene encodes CDR1 SGHNT and CDR2 YYREEE (reference sequence). Trimming took 4 bases from V and 2 from J; bases not matched to a gene: 6.

This chain links TRBV5-1 with TRBJ2-3; 7 bases line up with TRBD1. The CDR3 length is 15 residues. V was pared by 4 bases and J by 0 bases, with 5 bases of the junction left unmatched. Germline values: CDR1 SGHRS, CDR2 YFSETQ. The CDR3 protein is CASSHRDRSTDTQYF. As DNA, the CDR3 is TGCGCCAGCAGCCACCGGGACAGAAGCACAGATACGCAGTATTTT.

The V call is TRBV7-2, the J call TRBJ1-5; D ambiguous. From germline, CDR1 is SGHTA and CDR2 FQGNSA. This CDR3 spans 15 amino acids. Trimming took 5 bases from V and 1 from J, leaving 12 bases between them. The CDR3 sequence: CASSPLSGSNQPQHF. DNA of the CDR3: TGTGCCAGCAGCCCATTGAGTGGAAGCAATCAGCCCCAGCATTTT.

In its sample, this clone is medium-sized. This chain uses TRBV15 with TRBJ2-7; TRBD2 matches at 8 bases. This CDR3 spans 15 amino acids. V lost 3 bases and J lost 4; bases outside the gene matches: 8. Germline CDR1 and CDR2: LNHNV and YYDKDF (reference sequence). The CDR3 here is CATSSGSGGPYEQYF. CDR3 nucleotide sequence: TGTGCCACCAGCAGCGGGAGCGGGGGTCCTTACGAGCAGTACTTC.

This chain links TRBV11-1 with TRBJ2-3; 10 nucleotides match TRBD2. CDR1 is SGHAT, CDR2 FQDESV, per germline (reference sequence). The ends lost 5 bases at V and 10 bases at J; junction bases unmatched: 15. The CDR3 is made up of 16 amino acids. CDR3 in DNA: TGTGCCAGCAGCCCTCAGCGGGGGGGCCAGGTCCTGGCGCAGTATTTT. It translates to CASSPQRGGQVLAQYF.

The V gene is TRBV30, the J gene TRBJ2-1; D is possibly TRBD2 (12 bases). Germline lookup yields CDR1 GTSNPN and CDR2 SVGIG (reference sequence). V was cut by 6 bases and J by 14 bases, with 38 bases left in between. The CDR3 extends over 18 amino acids. CDR3 sequence reads: CACLGPGQGGLAGRSKFF. The DNA of the CDR3 is TGTGCCTGCCTAGGGCCGGGACAGGGGGGACTAGCGGGTAGATCAAAGTTCTTC. The full variable domain, in which reference TRBV30 and TRBJ2-1 provide the parts outside the CDR3, is SQTIHQWPATLVQPVGSPLSLECTVEGTSNPNLYWYRQAAGRGLQLLFYSVGIGQISSEVPQNLSASRPQDRQFILSSKKLLLSDSGFYLCACLGPGQGGLAGRSKFFGPGTRLTVL.

The genes are TRBV27 and TRBJ1-4; 9 nucleotides match TRBD1. The V and J ends lost 0 bases and 5 bases, in that order; junction bases with no gene match: 10. The CDR3 sequence is 18 residues long. Germline assignment: CDR1 MNHEY and CDR2 SMNVEV (reference sequence). The CDR3 DNA follows: TGTGCCAGCAGTTTATCGAGGACAGGGGTCCCGGAAAATGAAAAACTGTTTTTT. Amino acid sequence: CASSLSRTGVPENEKLFF.

This chain joins TRBV10-2 and TRBJ2-1; perhaps TRBD1 as D (6 bases). Trimming pared 6 bases from V and 8 bases from J, leaving 8 bases between. Germline V CDR1 and CDR2: WSHSY, SAAADI. The CDR3 consists of 11 residues. The DNA of the CDR3 is TGCGCCAGCAGGAAGGGGGATGAGCAGTTCTTC. Protein sequence: CASRKGDEQFF.

The chain is built from TRBV6-1 and TRBJ2-7; 7 nucleotides agree with TRBD1. CDR1 is MNHNS, CDR2 SASEGT, per germline. J lost 2 bases, V lost 4 bases, and 8 bases had no gene match. The CDR3 length is 15 residues. The chain's CDR3 is CASSASTGAPYEQYF. CDR3 DNA: TGTGCCAGCAGTGCCTCCACAGGGGCTCCCTACGAGCAGTACTTC.

The V call is TRBV6-1, the J call TRBJ1-4, with no clear D. Germline CDR1 MNHNS, CDR2 SASEGT. This CDR3 has 13 amino acids. Trimming left V 7 bases short and J 5 bases short, with 11 bases between. CDR3 residues: CASNRQVNEKLFF. In nucleotides, the CDR3 is TGTGCCAGCAATCGGCAGGTCAATGAAAAACTGTTTTTT.

CDR3 sequence: CASSPVGGYGYTF. Written as DNA, the CDR3 is TGTGCCAGCAGCCCTGTCGGGGGGTATGGCTACACCTTC. This rearrangement joins TRBV7-9 to TRBJ1-2; maybe TRBD1 (5 bases). The germline V gene encodes CDR1 SEHNR and CDR2 FQNEAQ (reference sequence). Trimming left V 5 bases short and J 5 bases short, with 12 bases between. This CDR3 spans 13 amino acids.

The chain couples TRBV15 to TRBJ1-4, with D uncertain. Germline assignment: CDR1 LNHNV and CDR2 YYDKDF (reference sequence). This CDR3 is built from 12 residues. V shed 2 bases and J shed 6 bases, with 4 bases lying between them. The CDR3: CATSRTDEKLFF. The CDR3 bases are TGTGCCACCAGCAGAACCGATGAAAAACTGTTTTTT.

This clone was detected a few times. The chain has TRBV6-1 and TRBJ1-2, with a possible D match to TRBD1 (6 bases). CDR3 length: 15 residues. V was pared by 6 bases and J by 0 bases, with 14 bases between. Per the germline V gene, CDR1 is MNHNS and CDR2 is SASEGT. CDR3 DNA: TGTGCCAGCAGAGGAGGGGGGGAAGCTAACTATGGCTACACCTTC. Protein: CASRGGGEANYGYTF.

This clone is judged medium-sized. This sequence joins TRBV5-4 and TRBJ1-1, with 7 bases identical to TRBD1. V gave up 4 bases and J gave up 6 bases; unmatched junction bases: 9. The CDR3 contains 14 residues. Germline values: CDR1 SGHNT, CDR2 YYREEE (reference sequence). Here the CDR3 reads CASSGRGFSAEAFF. DNA of the CDR3: TGTGCCAGCAGCGGCAGGGGGTTTAGTGCTGAAGCTTTCTTT.

V is TRBV4-2 and J is TRBJ2-3, with TRBD2 matching 7 bases. V lost 1 base to trimming and J lost 3 bases; unmatched junction nucleotides: 10. Germline CDR1 and CDR2: LGHNA and YNFKEQ. This CDR3 comprises 17 residues. The CDR3 DNA sequence: TGTGCCAGCAGCCAAGGGTTGCGGGAGATGGGTACAGATACGCAGTATTTT. Amino acid sequence: CASSQGLREMGTDTQYF.